A selection of T cell receptor beta chains follows, all from one sample in a study of blood T cells in healthy people across ages. TCRdb ran MiXCR on the 5' RACE reads and lists one entry per CDR3 protein. The sample carries about 1.1 million distinct CDR3 sequences, roughly two fifths recorded once. Specimen: blood. The receptors here all came from a man in his late teens or twenties in good health. CDR3s include the opening cysteine and the closing phenylalanine or tryptophan. The order of the fields is V gene, J gene, D gene, clone size, CDR3 length, CDR3 DNA, CDR3 protein. The D gene is left open where the match is weak. Clone size, where shown, is once, few, many, or a class for clones that have expanded.

>TRBV12-3/TRBV12-4|TRBJ2-5|TRBD2|-|12
TGTGCCAGCCAGGGACTAGTTGAGACCCAGTACTTC
CASQGLVETQYF
>TRBV12-3/TRBV12-4|TRBJ2-7|-|few|16
TGTGCCAGCAGTTTAAGGGGGGCCCTAATCTCCTACGAGCAGTACTTC
CASSLRGALISYEQYF
>TRBV20-1|TRBJ1-2|TRBD1|few|15
TGCAGTGCTTCCGGGACAGGGGGCTCGGGAGGTGGCTACACCTTC
CSASGTGGSGGGYTF
>TRBV20-1|TRBJ2-3|-|-|16
TGCAGTGCTAGAAGGGACTTTGATGGGAACACAGATACACAGTATTTT
CSARRDFDGNTDTQYF
>TRBV20-1|TRBJ1-6|-|few|17
TGCAGTGCTAGAGATTCTGACCAGGGGTACTATAATTCACCCCTCCACTTT
CSARDSDQGYYNSPLHF
>TRBV20-1|TRBJ2-7|-|few|13
TGCAGTGCTAGAGATGTACAGCCCTACGAGCAGTACTTC
CSARDVQPYEQYF
>TRBV12-3/TRBV12-4|TRBJ2-7|-|-|17
TGTGCCAGCAGTTTAGCGCAGGGACCCCAGAGCTCCTACGAGCAGTACTTC
CASSLAQGPQSSYEQYF
>TRBV29-1|TRBJ2-7|TRBD2|-|13
TGCAGCGTTGTGGGCGGGGGGCTCCACGAGCAGTACTTC
CSVVGGGLHEQYF
>TRBV20-1|TRBJ2-1|-|-|17
TGCAGTGCTACCGAGCTCGGTGGGAAAAGCTCCTACAATGAGCAGTTCTTC
CSATELGGKSSYNEQFF
>TRBV5-1|TRBJ2-2|-|few|14
TGCGCCAGCAGCTTGCAGCAGGGTACCGGGGAGCTGTTTTTT
CASSLQQGTGELFF
>TRBV6-6|TRBJ2-5|-|few|15
TGTGCCAGCAGTTACTCCATGGGGCGTGGGGAGACCCAGTACTTC
CASSYSMGRGETQYF
>TRBV10-3|TRBJ1-5|-|-|13
TGTGCCATCAGTGGATCAGGCGAGGGGCCCCAGCATTTT
CAISGSGEGPQHF
>TRBV29-1|TRBJ1-2|-|once|14
TGCAGCGTACCCGATCCGGACAGCACGGGAGGCTACACCTTC
CSVPDPDSTGGYTF
>TRBV20-1|TRBJ1-2|-|-|11
TGCAGTCCGGACTCTAACTATGGCTACACCTTC
CSPDSNYGYTF
>TRBV4-3|TRBJ1-2|-|few|13
TGCGCCAGCAGCCAAGAGGAGGGACGAGACTACACCTTC
CASSQEEGRDYTF
>TRBV20-1|TRBJ2-5|TRBD2|-|13
TGCAGTGCTAGCAGGGTAGCGGGCGGGACCCAGTACTTC
CSASRVAGGTQYF
>TRBV4-3|TRBJ2-2|-|-|16
TGCACCAGCAGCCAAGCCGGACGGATTAACACCGGGGAGCTGTTTTTT
CTSSQAGRINTGELFF
>TRBV5-1|TRBJ2-3|-|-|14
TGCGCCTGCAGCTTTCCGGCGGGTGATGGTACGCAGTATTTT
CACSFPAGDGTQYF
>TRBV6-6|TRBJ2-7|TRBD1|-|15
TGTGCCGGCAGCGTTGGGACAGGTTTCAGCGACGAGCAGTACTTC
CAGSVGTGFSDEQYF
>TRBV19|TRBJ2-3|-|-|14
TGTGCCAGTGCCGCAGGGATTAGCACAGATACGCAGTATTTT
CASAAGISTDTQYF
>TRBV2|TRBJ2-1|-|few|13
TGTGCCAGCAGTCTCGACCCGCCCAATGAGCAGTTCTTC
CASSLDPPNEQFF
>TRBV12-3/TRBV12-4|TRBJ1-2|TRBD1|few|17
TGTGCCAGCAGTTTAGGGTTTGGGACAGGGGGTAACTATGGCTACACCTTC
CASSLGFGTGGNYGYTF
>TRBV10-3|TRBJ2-2|-|-|14
TGTGCCATCAGTGAGTCGCTGGACACCGGGGAGCTGTTTTTT
CAISESLDTGELFF
>TRBV7-2|TRBJ2-2|-|-|17
TGTGCCAGCAGCTTAGCATGGATAACCGCGAACACCGGGGAGCTGTTTTTT
CASSLAWITANTGELFF
>TRBV5-6|TRBJ1-1|TRBD1|-|14
TGTGCCAGCAGCCAAGGACAGGGACAAACTGAAGCTTTCTTT
CASSQGQGQTEAFF
>TRBV29-1|TRBJ2-1|TRBD2|-|18
TGCAGCGTCCCAATAAGGAAACCTAGCGGTGGTGCCTACAATGAGCAGTTCTTC
CSVPIRKPSGGAYNEQFF
>TRBV4-2|TRBJ2-7|TRBD1|-|16
TGTGCCAGCAGCCAAGTAGGGACAGGAACCTACAATGAGCAGTACTTC
CASSQVGTGTYNEQYF
>TRBV4-2|TRBJ2-5|-|many|14
TGTGCCAGCAGCCCTGGAGTCTGGGAAGAGACCCAGTACTTC
CASSPGVWEETQYF
>TRBV6-5|TRBJ1-2|-|-|12
TGTGCCAGCAGTCCCGAGTCAGCTGGCTACACCTTC
CASSPESAGYTF
>TRBV3-1|TRBJ2-5|TRBD1|-|16
TGTGCCAGCAGCCAAGTTGGACAGGGGTTAGGAGAGACCCAGTACTTC
CASSQVGQGLGETQYF
>TRBV7-2|TRBJ1-5|-|-|15
TGTGCCAGCAGCTCCTCCGGGATAGCAATCAGCCCCCAGCATTTT
CASSSSGIAISPQHF
>TRBV5-6|TRBJ1-5|TRBD1|-|14
TGTGCCAGCAGCTTGGGACAGGGACCTCAGCCCCAGCATTTT
CASSLGQGPQPQHF
>TRBV4-2|TRBJ1-5|-|-|16
TGTGCCAGCAGCCAAGGTATAGGCCAGAACAATCAGCCCCAGCATTTT
CASSQGIGQNNQPQHF
>TRBV7-3|TRBJ2-4|-|once|13
TGTGCCAGCAGCGCTAGGGATAAGGGGGTGCAGTACTTC
CASSARDKGVQYF
>TRBV2|TRBJ2-1|TRBD2|few|15
TGTGCCAGTTTAGCGGGGGGTCCATCCTACAATGAGCAGTTCTTC
CASLAGGPSYNEQFF
>TRBV5-1|TRBJ2-5|TRBD1|-|14
TGCGCCAGCAGCGCAGGAACACAGGGGAATGAGCAGTACTTC
CASSAGTQGNEQYF
>TRBV5-1|TRBJ1-6|-|-|14
TGCGCCAGCAGCGCCACAGGGTTAAGTTCACCCCTCCACTTT
CASSATGLSSPLHF
>TRBV27|TRBJ1-6|TRBD1|-|17
TGTGCCAGCAGAGGGACAGTTGGCAGCTCCTATAATTCACCCCTCCACTTT
CASRGTVGSSYNSPLHF
>TRBV28|TRBJ1-2|-|once|15
TGTGCCAGCAGTTTACCTGCGCTCGCCTTTGGTGGCTACACCTTC
CASSLPALAFGGYTF
>TRBV20-1|TRBJ1-4|-|-|11
TGCAGTGCTAGAGAACGGGAAAAACTGTTTTTT
CSAREREKLFF
>TRBV5-1|TRBJ2-7|TRBD1|few|16
TGCGCCAGCAGCCTCTATCGGACAGGGGGCCGGAATGAGCAGTACTTC
CASSLYRTGGRNEQYF
>TRBV20-1|TRBJ1-2|-|many|12
TGCAGTGCTGAGACCGCTATTTATGGCTACACCTTC
CSAETAIYGYTF
>TRBV7-9|TRBJ1-6|-|-|14
TGTGCCAGCGAAGACATGCGAACCAATTCACCCCCCCACTTT
CASEDMRTNSPPHF
>TRBV7-9|TRBJ2-1|TRBD2|few|17
TGTGCCAGCAGCCCTATTGGACTAGCGGGGGGCTACAATGAGCAGTTCTTC
CASSPIGLAGGYNEQFF
>TRBV7-2|TRBJ1-6|-|few|15
TGTGCCAGCAGCTCGGGGGACGGATATAATTCACCCCTCCACTTT
CASSSGDGYNSPLHF
>TRBV12-3/TRBV12-4|TRBJ2-1|TRBD2|-|15
TGTGCCAGCAGTCTACTAGCGGGGGGCCGGGATGAGCAGTTCTTC
CASSLLAGGRDEQFF
>TRBV15|TRBJ2-2|-|-|14
TGTGCCACCAGTACGGCCGCGAACACCGGGGAGCTGTTTTTT
CATSTAANTGELFF
>TRBV29-1|TRBJ1-2|-|-|11
TGCAGCGTATTCCAGGGTTTAGACTACACCTTC
CSVFQGLDYTF
>TRBV27|TRBJ2-3|-|-|15
TGTGCCAGCAGTTCAGGGTCCTCTAGCACAGATACGCAGTATTTT
CASSSGSSSTDTQYF
>TRBV27|TRBJ2-1|-|few|13
TGTGCCAGCAGTCGCTTCTCCTACAATGAGCAGTTCTTC
CASSRFSYNEQFF
>TRBV30|TRBJ1-5|-|-|14
TGTGCCTGGCGCATCTCTGGTAGCAATCAGCCCCAGCATTTT
CAWRISGSNQPQHF
>TRBV27|TRBJ1-2|-|few|15
TGTGCCAGCAGCCCCTGGGGGCAGGGTAACTATGGCTACACCTTC
CASSPWGQGNYGYTF
>TRBV7-8|TRBJ1-4|-|-|19
TGTGCCAGCAGCGTACCTCTGATTACTGGACAGCGAGGTAGTGAAAAACTGTTTTTT
CASSVPLITGQRGSEKLFF
>TRBV9|TRBJ2-7|-|-|14
TGTGCCAGCAGCCCTGGAGGGAGTTACAATGAGCAGTACTTC
CASSPGGSYNEQYF
>TRBV6-6|TRBJ1-2|-|-|15
TGTGCCAGCAGTTACGCTTCGGGGGCGCGAAAGGGCTACACCTTC
CASSYASGARKGYTF
>TRBV5-1|TRBJ2-7|-|-|14
TGCGCCAGCAGCTTGGCCCAGGGTTTATACGAGCAGTACTTC
CASSLAQGLYEQYF
>TRBV6-2/TRBV6-3|TRBJ2-7|-|few|13
TGTGCCAGCAGTGACCCAACGACCTCCGCGGAGTACTTC
CASSDPTTSAEYF
>TRBV4-3|TRBJ2-1|-|-|17
TGCGCCAGCAGCCAAGCCCGAGGAGAGGGGATACACAATGAGCAGTTCTTC
CASSQARGEGIHNEQFF
>TRBV20-1|TRBJ1-2|-|-|10
TGCAGTGCTAGCAGGGGCGGCTACACCTTC
CSASRGGYTF